This T cell receptor beta chain was captured by sequencing in a study of blood T cell repertoires in COVID-19. Overall study context: Specimens from acute and convalescent COVID-19 originated in the United States, Italy and Spain.

In the authors' methods: Cell counts per sample came from amplifying reference gene primers. Profiled with immunoSEQ multiplex PCR; TCRdb holds only in-frame clones, not every one. That table supplies the V and J calls and clone size; D and trimming were determined from the DNA. The table lists roughly 260,000 clones, around 90% of them singletons, with approximately 2.6% in the top ten. CDR1 SGHNT and CDR2 YENEEA come from the germline V gene. CDR3 length: 15 amino acids. Between the trimmed V and J ends, which lost 1 base and 5 bases, there was a span of 11 bases. The rearrangement joins TRBV11-3 to TRBJ2-2; D remains ambiguous. The source is a person aged 18-30 years with COVID-19, enrolled during active disease. Sequencing input: peripheral blood. DNA for the CDR3: TGTGCCAGCAGCTTAGGGTCCTTTACTACCGGGGAGCTGTTTTTT. Translated, it gives CASSLGSFTTGELFF. The variable domain in full, completed from reference TRBV11-3 and TRBJ2-2, reads EAGVVQSPRYKIIEKKQPVAFWCNPISGHNTLYWYLQNLGQGPELLIRYENEEAVDDSQLPKDRFSAERLKGVDSTLKIQPAELGDSAVYLCASSLGSFTTGELFFGEGSRLTVL.